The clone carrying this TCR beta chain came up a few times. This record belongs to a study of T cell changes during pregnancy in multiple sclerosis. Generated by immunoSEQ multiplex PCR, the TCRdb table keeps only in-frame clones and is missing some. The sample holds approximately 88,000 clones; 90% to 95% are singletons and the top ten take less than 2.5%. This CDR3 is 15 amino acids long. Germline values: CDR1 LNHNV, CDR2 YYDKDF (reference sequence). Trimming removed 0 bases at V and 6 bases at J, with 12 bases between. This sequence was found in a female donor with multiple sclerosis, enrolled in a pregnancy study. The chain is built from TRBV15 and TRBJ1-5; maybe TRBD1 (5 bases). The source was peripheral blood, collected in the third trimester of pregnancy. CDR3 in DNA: TGTGCCACCAGCAGAGATCCCAGGGTGGGTCAGCCCCAGCATTTT. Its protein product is CATSRDPRVGQPQHF.